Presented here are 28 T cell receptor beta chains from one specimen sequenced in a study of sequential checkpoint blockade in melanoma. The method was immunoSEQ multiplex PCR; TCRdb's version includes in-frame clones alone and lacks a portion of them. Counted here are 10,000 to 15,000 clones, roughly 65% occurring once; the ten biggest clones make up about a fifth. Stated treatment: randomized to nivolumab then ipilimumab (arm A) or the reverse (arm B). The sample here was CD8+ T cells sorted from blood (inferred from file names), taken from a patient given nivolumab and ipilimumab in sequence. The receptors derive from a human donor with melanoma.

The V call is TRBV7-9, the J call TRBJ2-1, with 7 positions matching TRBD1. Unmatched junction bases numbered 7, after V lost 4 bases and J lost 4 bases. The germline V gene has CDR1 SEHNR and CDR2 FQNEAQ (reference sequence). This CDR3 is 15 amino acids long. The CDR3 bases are TGTGCCAGCAGCTCCCCGGACAGGATTTACAATGAGCAGTTCTTC. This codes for CASSSPDRIYNEQFF.

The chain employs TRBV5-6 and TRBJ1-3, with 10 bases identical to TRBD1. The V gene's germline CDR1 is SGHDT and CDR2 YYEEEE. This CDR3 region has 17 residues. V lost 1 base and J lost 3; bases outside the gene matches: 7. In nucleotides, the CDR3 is TGTGCCAGCAGCTTGAGGTTGGGACAGGGGTTTGGAAACACCATATATTTT. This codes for CASSLRLGQGFGNTIYF.

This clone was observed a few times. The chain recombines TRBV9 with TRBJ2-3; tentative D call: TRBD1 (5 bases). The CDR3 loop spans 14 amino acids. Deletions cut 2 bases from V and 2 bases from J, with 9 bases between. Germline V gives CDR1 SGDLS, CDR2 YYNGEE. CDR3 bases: TGTGCCAGCAGCGTTGTCGGACACACAGATACGCAGTATTTT. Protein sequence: CASSVVGHTDTQYF.

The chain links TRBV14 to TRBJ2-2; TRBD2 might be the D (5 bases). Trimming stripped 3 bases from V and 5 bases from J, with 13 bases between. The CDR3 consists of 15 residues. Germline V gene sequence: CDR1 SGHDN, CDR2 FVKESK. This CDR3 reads CASSQLLPGTGELFF. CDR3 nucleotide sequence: TGTGCCAGCAGCCAGTTACTACCGGGAACCGGGGAGCTGTTTTTT.

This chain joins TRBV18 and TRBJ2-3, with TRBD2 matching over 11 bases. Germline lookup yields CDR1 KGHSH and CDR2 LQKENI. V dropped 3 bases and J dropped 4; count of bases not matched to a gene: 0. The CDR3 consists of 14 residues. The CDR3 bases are TGTGCCAGCTCACCTAGCGGGAGGGCAGATACGCAGTATTTT. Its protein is CASSPSGRADTQYF.

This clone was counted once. The CDR3 sequence: CASREASLGETQYF. As DNA, the CDR3 is TGTGCCAGCAGGGAGGCCTCCCTGGGTGAGACCCAGTACTTC. V gene TRBV6-5 combines with J gene TRBJ2-5; weak D call: TRBD2 (5 bases). Germline V CDR1 and CDR2: MNHEY, SVGAGI. The CDR3 totals 14 residues. V dropped 6 bases and J dropped 5 bases, with 16 bases sitting between them.

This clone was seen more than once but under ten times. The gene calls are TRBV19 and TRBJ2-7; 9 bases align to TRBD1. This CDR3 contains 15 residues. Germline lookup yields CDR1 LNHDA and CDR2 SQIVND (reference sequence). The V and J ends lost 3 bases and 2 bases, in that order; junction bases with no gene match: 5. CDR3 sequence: CASSIGTGPAYEQYF. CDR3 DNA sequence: TGTGCCAGTAGTATTGGGACAGGGCCGGCCTACGAGCAGTACTTC.

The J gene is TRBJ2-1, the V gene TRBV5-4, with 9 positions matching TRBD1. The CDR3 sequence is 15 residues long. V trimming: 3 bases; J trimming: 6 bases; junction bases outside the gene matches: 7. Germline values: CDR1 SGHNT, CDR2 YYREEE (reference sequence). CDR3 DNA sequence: TGTGCCAGCAGCTGGGGCGGGACAGGGTCCAATGAGCAGTTCTTC. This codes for CASSWGGTGSNEQFF.

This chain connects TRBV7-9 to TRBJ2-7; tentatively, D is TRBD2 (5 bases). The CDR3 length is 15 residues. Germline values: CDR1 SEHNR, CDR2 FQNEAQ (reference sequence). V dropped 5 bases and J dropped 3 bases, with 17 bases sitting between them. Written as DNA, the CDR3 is TGTGCCAGCAGCCTACTACTAGGAGCCAACTACGAGCAGTACTTC. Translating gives CASSLLLGANYEQYF.

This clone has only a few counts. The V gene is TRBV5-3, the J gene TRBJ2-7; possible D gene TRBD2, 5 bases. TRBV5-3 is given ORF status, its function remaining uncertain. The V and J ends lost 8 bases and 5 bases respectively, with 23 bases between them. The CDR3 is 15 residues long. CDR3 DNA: TGTGCCAGCAGCCAAGCGGACCAGGAGGAGGACGAGCAGTACTTC. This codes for CASSQADQEEDEQYF.

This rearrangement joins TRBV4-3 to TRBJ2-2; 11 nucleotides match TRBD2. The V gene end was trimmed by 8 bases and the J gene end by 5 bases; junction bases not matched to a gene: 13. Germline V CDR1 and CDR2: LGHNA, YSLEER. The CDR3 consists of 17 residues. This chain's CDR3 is CASGMASGGPLTGELFF. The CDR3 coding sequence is TGCGCCAGCGGGATGGCTAGCGGGGGGCCCCTAACCGGGGAGCTGTTTTTT.

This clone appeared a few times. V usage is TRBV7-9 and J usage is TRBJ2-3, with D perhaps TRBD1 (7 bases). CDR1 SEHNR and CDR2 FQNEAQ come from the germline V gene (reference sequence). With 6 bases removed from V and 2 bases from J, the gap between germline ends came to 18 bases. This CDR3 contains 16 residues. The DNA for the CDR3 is TGTGCCAGCAGTCCCAGGGGGGCTGTCAACACAGATACGCAGTATTTT. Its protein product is CASSPRGAVNTDTQYF.

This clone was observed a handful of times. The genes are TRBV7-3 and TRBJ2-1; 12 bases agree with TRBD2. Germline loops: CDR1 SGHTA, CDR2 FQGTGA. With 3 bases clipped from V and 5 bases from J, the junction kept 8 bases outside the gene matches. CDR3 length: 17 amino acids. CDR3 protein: CASSLLAGGFGDNEQFF. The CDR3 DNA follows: TGTGCCAGCAGCTTGCTAGCGGGAGGGTTCGGGGACAATGAGCAGTTCTTC.

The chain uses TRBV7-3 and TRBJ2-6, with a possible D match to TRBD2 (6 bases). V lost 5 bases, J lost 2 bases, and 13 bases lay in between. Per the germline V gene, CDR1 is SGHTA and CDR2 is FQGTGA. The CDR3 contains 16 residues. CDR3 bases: TGTGCCAGCAGCCCACACGGCGGGACTGGGGCCAACGTCCTGACTTTC. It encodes CASSPHGGTGANVLTF.

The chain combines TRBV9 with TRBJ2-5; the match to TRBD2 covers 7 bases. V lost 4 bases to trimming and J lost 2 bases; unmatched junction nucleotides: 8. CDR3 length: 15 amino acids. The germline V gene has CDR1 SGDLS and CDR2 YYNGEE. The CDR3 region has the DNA TGTGCCAGCAGCTTTACCACGGGGGGACAAGAGACCCAGTACTTC. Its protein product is CASSFTTGGQETQYF.

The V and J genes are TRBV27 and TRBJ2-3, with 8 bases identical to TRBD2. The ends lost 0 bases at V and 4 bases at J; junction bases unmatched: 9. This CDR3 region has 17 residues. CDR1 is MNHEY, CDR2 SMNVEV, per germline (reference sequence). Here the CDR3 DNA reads TGTGCCAGCAGTTTATCGATGAACGGGGGGGGAGCAGATACGCAGTATTTT. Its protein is CASSLSMNGGGADTQYF.

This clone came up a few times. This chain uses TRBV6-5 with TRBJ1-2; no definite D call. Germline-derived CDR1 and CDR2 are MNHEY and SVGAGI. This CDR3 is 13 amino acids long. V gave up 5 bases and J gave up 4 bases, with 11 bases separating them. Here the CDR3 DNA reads TGTGCCAGCAGTACCATCGAGGGCTATGGCTACACCTTC. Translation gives CASSTIEGYGYTF.

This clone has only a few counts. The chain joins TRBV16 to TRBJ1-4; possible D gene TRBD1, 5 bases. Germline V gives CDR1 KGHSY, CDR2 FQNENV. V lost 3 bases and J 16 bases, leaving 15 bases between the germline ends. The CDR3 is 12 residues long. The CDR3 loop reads CASSQEPDGQFF. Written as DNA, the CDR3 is TGTGCCAGCAGCCAGGAGCCAGACGGACAGTTTTTT.

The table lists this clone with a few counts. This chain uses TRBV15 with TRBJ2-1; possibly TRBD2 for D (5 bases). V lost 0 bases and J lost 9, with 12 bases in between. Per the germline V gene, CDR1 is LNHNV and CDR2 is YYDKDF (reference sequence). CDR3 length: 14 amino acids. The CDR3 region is CATSREVRVIEQFF. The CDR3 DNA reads TGTGCCACCAGCAGAGAGGTGCGGGTCATTGAGCAGTTCTTC.

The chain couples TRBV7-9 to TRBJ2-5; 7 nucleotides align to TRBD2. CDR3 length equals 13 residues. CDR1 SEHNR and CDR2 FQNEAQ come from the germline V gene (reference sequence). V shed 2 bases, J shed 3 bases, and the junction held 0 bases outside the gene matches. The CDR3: CASSLRGEETQYF. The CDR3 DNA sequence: TGTGCCAGCAGCTTACGGGGGGAAGAGACCCAGTACTTC.

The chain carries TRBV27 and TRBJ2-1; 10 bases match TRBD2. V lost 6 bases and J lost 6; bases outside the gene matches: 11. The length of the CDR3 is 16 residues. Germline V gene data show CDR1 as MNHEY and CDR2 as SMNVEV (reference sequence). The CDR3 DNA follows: TGTGCCAGCAGAGGGGGAGCGGGGGGGCTGGGCAATGAGCAGTTCTTC. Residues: CASRGGAGGLGNEQFF.

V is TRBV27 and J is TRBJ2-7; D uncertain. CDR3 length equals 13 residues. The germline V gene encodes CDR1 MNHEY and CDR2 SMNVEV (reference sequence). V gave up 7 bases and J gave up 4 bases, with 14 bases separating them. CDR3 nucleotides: TGTGCCAGCACCCCCCCCGCCGGGTACGAGCAGTACTTC. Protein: CASTPPAGYEQYF.

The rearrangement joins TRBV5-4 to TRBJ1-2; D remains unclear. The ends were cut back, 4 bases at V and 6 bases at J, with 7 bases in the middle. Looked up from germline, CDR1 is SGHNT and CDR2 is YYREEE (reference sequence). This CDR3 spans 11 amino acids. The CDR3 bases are TGTGCCAGCAGCCCCGGAGATGGCTACACCTTC. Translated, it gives CASSPGDGYTF. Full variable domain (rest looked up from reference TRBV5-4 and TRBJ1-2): ETGVTQSPTHLIKTRGQQVTLRCSSQSGHNTVSWYQQALGQGPQFIFQYYREEENGRGNFPPRFSGLQFPNYSSELNVNALELDDSALYLCASSPGDGYTFGSGTRLTVV.

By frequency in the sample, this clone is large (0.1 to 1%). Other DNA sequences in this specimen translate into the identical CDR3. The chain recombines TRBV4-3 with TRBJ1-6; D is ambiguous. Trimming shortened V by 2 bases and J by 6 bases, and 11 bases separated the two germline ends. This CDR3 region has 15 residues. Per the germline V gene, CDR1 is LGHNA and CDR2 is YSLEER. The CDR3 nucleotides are TGCGCCAGCAGCCAAAGGCAGCAGGTTAATTCACCCCTCCACTTT. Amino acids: CASSQRQQVNSPLHF.

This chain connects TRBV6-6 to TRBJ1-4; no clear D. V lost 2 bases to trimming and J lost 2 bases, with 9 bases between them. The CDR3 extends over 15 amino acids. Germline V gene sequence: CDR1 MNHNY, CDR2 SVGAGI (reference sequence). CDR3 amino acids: CASSYLERTNEKLFF. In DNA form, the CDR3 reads TGTGCCAGCAGTTACCTTGAACGGACTAATGAAAAACTGTTTTTT.

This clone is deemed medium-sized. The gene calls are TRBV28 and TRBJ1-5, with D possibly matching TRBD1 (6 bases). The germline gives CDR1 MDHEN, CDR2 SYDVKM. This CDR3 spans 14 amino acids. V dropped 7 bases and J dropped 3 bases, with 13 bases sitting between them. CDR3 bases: TGTGCCAGCACCCTCGGACAGCTCAATCAGCCCCAGCATTTT. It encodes CASTLGQLNQPQHF.

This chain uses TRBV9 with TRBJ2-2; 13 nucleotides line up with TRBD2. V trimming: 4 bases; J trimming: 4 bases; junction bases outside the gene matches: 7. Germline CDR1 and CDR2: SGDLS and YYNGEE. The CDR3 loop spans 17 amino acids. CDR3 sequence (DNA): TGTGCCAGCAGCTTCACTAGCGGGGGGGCGGGCACCGGGGAGCTGTTTTTT. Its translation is CASSFTSGGAGTGELFF.

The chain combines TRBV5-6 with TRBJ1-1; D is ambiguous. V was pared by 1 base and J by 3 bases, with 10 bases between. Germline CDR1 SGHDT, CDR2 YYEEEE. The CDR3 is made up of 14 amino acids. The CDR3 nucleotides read TGTGCCAGCAGCTTGTTCCCAGTCGACACTGAAGCTTTCTTT. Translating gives CASSLFPVDTEAFF.